This is a list of T cell receptor beta chains from one sample in a study of cytotoxic CD8 clonotypes in ibrutinib-treated CLL. Repertoires were generated with immunoSEQ multiplex PCR, while TCRdb's copy carries only in-frame clones and drops some. In the table there are roughly 250,000 clones, 70% of which are singletons. The material sequenced was PBMCs, taken after 24 months of ibrutinib treatment. The source is a human donor with chronic lymphocytic leukemia. Both conserved end residues are part of each CDR3. Each record gives: D gene, J gene, clone size, V gene, CDR3 DNA, CDR3 protein. D genes are given only for firm matches. A row's size may be missing; if present it is once, few, many or a size class.

D: .
J: TRBJ2-5
size: .
V: TRBV19
DNA: TGTGCCAGTAGTATAGCCCTTCGAGAGACCCAGTACTTC
CDR3: CASSIALRETQYF

D: .
J: TRBJ2-7
size: .
V: TRBV25-1
DNA: TGTGCCAGCAGTGCGACTACGAACGAGCAGTACTTC
CDR3: CASSATTNEQYF

D: .
J: TRBJ1-2
size: .
V: TRBV6-5
DNA: TGTGCCAGCAGTTATACAGGCAGGGGAGTCGATGGCTACACCTTC
CDR3: CASSYTGRGVDGYTF

D: TRBD2
J: TRBJ2-7
size: .
V: TRBV5-1
DNA: TGCGCCAGCAGCCCGGGACTAGTGAAGCCCTACGAGCAGTACTTC
CDR3: CASSPGLVKPYEQYF

D: .
J: TRBJ2-7
size: .
V: TRBV5-1
DNA: TGCGCCAGCAGCTTGGCTGACCGGCAGGGGAACGAGCAGTACTTC
CDR3: CASSLADRQGNEQYF

D: .
J: TRBJ1-5
size: .
V: TRBV11-2
DNA: TGTGCCAGCAGCTTAGCCGGCTTGAGCAATCAGCCCCAGCATTTT
CDR3: CASSLAGLSNQPQHF

D: TRBD1
J: TRBJ2-5
size: .
V: TRBV28
DNA: TGTGCCAGCAGTTTGGATGGGACAGGGGCTATTAAGGAGACCCAGTACTTC
CDR3: CASSLDGTGAIKETQYF

D: TRBD2
J: TRBJ2-5
size: .
V: TRBV28
DNA: TGTGCCAGCAGTTCAACGGGAGGACTGCAGTACTTC
CDR3: CASSSTGGLQYF

D: TRBD2
J: TRBJ2-3
size: few
V: TRBV27
DNA: TGTGCCAGCTTTGGTAGCGGGAGGAGAGATACGCAGTATTTT
CDR3: CASFGSGRRDTQYF

D: TRBD2
J: TRBJ2-7
size: .
V: TRBV13
DNA: TGTGCCAGCAGTCTAGAGTCTAGCGGTACCTACGAGCAGTACTTC
CDR3: CASSLESSGTYEQYF

D: .
J: TRBJ1-5
size: .
V: TRBV9
DNA: TGTGCCAGCAGCGTGGGACGGCTGAATCAGCCCCAGCATTTT
CDR3: CASSVGRLNQPQHF

D: .
J: TRBJ1-2
size: .
V: TRBV29-1
DNA: TGCAGCGTTGGTAACCGCAACTATGGCTACACCTTC
CDR3: CSVGNRNYGYTF

D: TRBD2
J: TRBJ2-1
size: .
V: TRBV9
DNA: TGTGCCAGCAGCGTAGGGCTTAGCGGGAACTACAATGAGCAGTTCTTC
CDR3: CASSVGLSGNYNEQFF